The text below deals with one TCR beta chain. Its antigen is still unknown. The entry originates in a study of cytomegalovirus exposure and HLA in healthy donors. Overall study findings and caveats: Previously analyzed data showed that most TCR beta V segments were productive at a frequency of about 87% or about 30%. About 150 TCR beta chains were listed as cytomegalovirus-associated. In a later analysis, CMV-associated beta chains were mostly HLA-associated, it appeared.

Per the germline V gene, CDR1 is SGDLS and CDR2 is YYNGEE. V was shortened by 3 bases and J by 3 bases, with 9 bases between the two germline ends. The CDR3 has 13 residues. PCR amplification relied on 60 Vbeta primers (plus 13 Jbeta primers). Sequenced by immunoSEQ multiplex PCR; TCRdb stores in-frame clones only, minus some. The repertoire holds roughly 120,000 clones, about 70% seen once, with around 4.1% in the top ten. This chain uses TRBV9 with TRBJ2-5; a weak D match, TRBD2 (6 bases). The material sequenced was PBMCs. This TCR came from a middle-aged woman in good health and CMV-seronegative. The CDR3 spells CASSGPGEETQYF. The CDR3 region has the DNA TGTGCCAGCAGCGGGCCGGGGGAAGAGACCCAGTACTTC. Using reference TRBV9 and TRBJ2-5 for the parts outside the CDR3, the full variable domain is DSGVTQTPKHLITATGQRVTLRCSPRSGDLSVYWYQQSLDQGLQFLIQYYNGEERAKGNILERFSAQQFPDLHSELNLSSLELGDSALYFCASSGPGEETQYFGPGTRLLVL.